This record looks at one T cell receptor (beta chain) sequence and its context. Its antigen is currently unknown. This record comes from a study of OX40 agonist ivuxolimab in advanced cancers. The study, taken as a whole, reports: Among the lowest levels of clonal expansion were found in partial responders at 0.1-3.0 mg/kg.

Sampling times: baseline, cycle 4 day 1, cycle 7 day 1. Sequencing was performed with immunoSEQ multiplex PCR; in TCRdb, only in-frame clones are kept and a portion is missing. Of tens of thousands of clones in the sample, around 93% were seen once. After removal of 4 bases from V and 7 bases from J, the junction contained 12 bases not matched to a gene. The CDR3 is made up of 15 amino acids. Germline assignment: CDR1 SGHNT and CDR2 YYREEE (reference sequence). The chain uses TRBV5-4 and TRBJ2-7; 9 bases align to TRBD2. The sequencing used CD4+ or CD8+ T cells sorted from blood, collected in a trial of the OX40 agonist ivuxolimab. The sequence derives from an adult with an advanced solid tumor such as melanoma, head and neck, liver or kidney cancer. The CDR3 is CASSPWAGGPEEQYV. DNA for the CDR3: TGTGCCAGCAGCCCCTGGGCGGGAGGGCCGGAAGAGCAGTACGTC.